These 21 T cell receptor beta chains came from one sample sequenced in a study of blood T cell repertoires in COVID-19 (dated by TCRdb to the early 2020s). Receptors were amplified or captured by the immunoSEQ multiplex PCR assay. This immuneACCESS table, as held by TCRdb, lists in-frame sequences with V and J called but not all clones. Of the missing ones, under half trace to an unresolved V gene in checked studies; the others have no known cause. Across this sample there are fewer than 60,000 clones, with approximately 88% seen only once. The ten largest make up about 9.4% of the sample. Sequenced material: peripheral blood. The receptors originated from a man aged 25-40 years with COVID-19, enrolled during active disease.

This clone was detected a few times. The chain is built from TRBV29-1 and TRBJ1-1; D not certain. The V gene's germline CDR1 is SQVTM and CDR2 ANQGSEA. The CDR3 length is 14 residues. V was clipped by 2 bases and J by 5 bases, with 15 bases between them. The CDR3 DNA follows: TGCAGCGTTGAAATATCCACTTCGTGGACTGAAGCTTTCTTT. Its translation is CSVEISTSWTEAFF.

The gene calls are TRBV11-2 and TRBJ2-7; the match to TRBD1 covers 7 bases. Looked up from germline, CDR1 is SGHAT and CDR2 is FQNNGV. The V gene end was trimmed by 5 bases and the J gene end by 1 base; junction bases not matched to a gene: 11. CDR3 length: 16 amino acids. The CDR3 bases are TGTGCCAGCAGCGATCCACAGGGGTTGGTGTCCTACGAGCAGTACTTC. The encoded protein is CASSDPQGLVSYEQYF.

This clone was seen a single time. The chain has TRBV11-2 and TRBJ1-2; D not certain. This CDR3 has 15 amino acids. CDR1 is SGHAT, CDR2 FQNNGV, per germline. The ends were cut back, 1 base at V and 5 bases at J, with 14 bases in the middle. The chain's CDR3 is CASSLAPEGGYGYTF. The CDR3 bases are TGTGCCAGCAGCTTAGCTCCAGAAGGAGGGTATGGCTACACCTTC.

This clone occurred once. The gene calls are TRBV5-1 and TRBJ2-4; TRBD1 aligns across 7 bases. The J segment lost 5 bases and the V segment lost 4 bases, leaving 0 bases of the junction unmatched. There are 12 residues in the CDR3. Germline assignment: CDR1 SGHRS and CDR2 YFSETQ. This CDR3 is CASSTGENIQYF. DNA of the CDR3: TGCGCCAGCAGCACAGGGGAAAACATTCAGTACTTC. Full variable domain (outside the CDR3, taken from reference TRBV5-1 and TRBJ2-4): KAGVTQTPRYLIKTRGQQVTLSCSPISGHRSVSWYQQTPGQGLQFLFEYFSETQRNKGNFPGRFSGRQFSNSRSEMNVSTLELGDSALYLCASSTGENIQYFGAGTRLSVL.

The sample holds a few counts of this clone. The V call is TRBV5-1, the J call TRBJ1-1; possibly TRBD1 for D (5 bases). CDR1 SGHRS and CDR2 YFSETQ come from the germline V gene. This CDR3 spans 15 amino acids. Trimming pared 4 bases from V and 3 bases from J, leaving 16 bases between. The CDR3, as DNA: TGCGCCAGCAGCCCCAGGGAGGGGATAGACACTGAAGCTTTCTTT. This codes for CASSPREGIDTEAFF.

This clone was observed once. The chain employs TRBV18 and TRBJ1-1, with D possibly TRBD1 on 6 matching bases. Trimming removed 4 bases at V and 0 bases at J, with 18 bases between. The CDR3 extends over 17 amino acids. The germline gives CDR1 KGHSH, CDR2 LQKENI. CDR3 sequence: CASSLSRPGHLNTEAFF. For the CDR3, the DNA is TGTGCCAGCTCACTCTCCCGTCCGGGACACCTGAACACTGAAGCTTTCTTT.

V is TRBV7-8 and J is TRBJ2-6, with D possibly being TRBD1 (6 bases). This CDR3 has 17 residues. The V and J ends lost 5 bases and 2 bases respectively, with 16 bases between them. Per germline, CDR1 SGHVS and CDR2 FQNEAQ. DNA of the CDR3: TGTGCCAGCAGCCTAGGTCCAGGGGTCACTGGGGCCAACGTCCTGACTTTC. It translates to CASSLGPGVTGANVLTF.

The chain couples TRBV19 to TRBJ2-6; no definite D call. V lost 3 bases and J 0 bases, leaving 9 bases between the germline ends. In germline, CDR1 is LNHDA, CDR2 SQIVND (reference sequence). CDR3 length: 16 residues. CDR3 bases: TGTGCCAGTAGTATTTTTTCCAGCTCTGGGGCCAACGTCCTGACTTTC. Residues: CASSIFSSSGANVLTF.

This chain connects TRBV11-2 to TRBJ2-1, with D possibly TRBD2 on 6 matching bases. With 5 bases removed from V and 2 bases from J, the gap between germline ends came to 16 bases. The germline gives CDR1 SGHAT, CDR2 FQNNGV. CDR3 length equals 16 residues. CDR3 protein: CASSQIPGLPYNEQFF. The CDR3 nucleotides read TGTGCCAGCAGCCAAATACCGGGACTCCCCTACAATGAGCAGTTCTTC.

J is TRBJ1-1 and V is TRBV3-1 (or the pseudogene TRBV3-2), with D perhaps TRBD1 (6 bases). The germline gives CDR1 LGHDT, CDR2 YNNKEL (reference sequence). The CDR3 spans 15 residues. Between the trimmed V and J ends, which lost 1 base and 7 bases, there was a span of 16 bases. CDR3 coding DNA: TGTGCCAGCAGCCAAGGGGACACGGGTTCTGTTGAAGCTTTCTTT. Translated: CASSQGDTGSVEAFF.

The chain employs TRBV30 and TRBJ2-5, with 16 bases fitting TRBD2. Germline V gene data show CDR1 as GTSNPN and CDR2 as SVGIG (reference sequence). The CDR3 has 17 residues. V trimming: 3 bases; J trimming: 5 bases; junction bases outside the gene matches: 9. CDR3: CAWSQGLAGGPGETQYF. CDR3 DNA: TGTGCCTGGAGCCAGGGACTAGCGGGAGGGCCTGGTGAGACCCAGTACTTC. The whole variable domain, filled in from reference TRBV30 and TRBJ2-5, reads SQTIHQWPATLVQPVGSPLSLECTVEGTSNPNLYWYRQAAGRGLQLLFYSVGIGQISSEVPQNLSASRPQDRQFILSSKKLLLSDSGFYLCAWSQGLAGGPGETQYFGPGTRLLVL.

The chain couples TRBV18 to TRBJ2-7, with TRBD1 matching 7 bases. CDR1 is KGHSH and CDR2 is LQKENI in the germline V gene. The CDR3 loop spans 14 amino acids. V lost 2 bases, J lost 6 bases, and 7 bases stayed unmatched. The CDR3 DNA is TGTGCCAGCTCACCATCGCAGACAGGGTCCGAGCAGTACTTC. Amino acid sequence: CASSPSQTGSEQYF.

The V gene is TRBV9, the J gene TRBJ2-7; tentative D call: TRBD2 (6 bases). This CDR3 has 14 residues. CDR1 is SGDLS, CDR2 YYNGEE, per germline. V dropped 2 bases and J dropped 3 bases, with 12 bases sitting between them. The DNA for the CDR3 is TGTGCCAGCAGCGTTACCCCGGAGGGCTACGAGCAGTACTTC. Translation: CASSVTPEGYEQYF.

The chain uses TRBV6-6 and TRBJ1-2; D might be TRBD1 (6 bases). There are 14 residues in the CDR3. V was cut by 5 bases and J by 5 bases, with 15 bases left in between. Per the germline V gene, CDR1 is MNHNY and CDR2 is SVGAGI (reference sequence). This chain's CDR3 is CASSHSGAQYGYTF. CDR3 DNA: TGTGCCAGCAGTCATTCAGGGGCGCAATATGGCTACACCTTC.

The gene calls are TRBV11-3 and TRBJ2-1; TRBD1 is a possible D gene (5 bases). Germline CDR1 is SGHNT and CDR2 is YENEEA. V was shortened by 5 bases and J by 7 bases, with 21 bases between the two germline ends. CDR3 length equals 16 residues. CDR3 loop: CASSPPAAGPRNEQFF. CDR3 nucleotide sequence: TGTGCCAGCAGCCCCCCGGCCGCAGGGCCAAGGAATGAGCAGTTCTTC. Filled out from reference TRBV11-3 and TRBJ2-1, the complete variable domain reads EAGVVQSPRYKIIEKKQPVAFWCNPISGHNTLYWYLQNLGQGPELLIRYENEEAVDDSQLPKDRFSAERLKGVDSTLKIQPAELGDSAVYLCASSPPAAGPRNEQFFGPGTRLTVL.

The chain uses TRBV1 and TRBJ2-7; the table names TRBD2, a call not compared with the DNA. TRBV1 is annotated as a pseudogene. The CDR3 contains 15 residues. The CDR3 reads CTSSQDLVYSYEQYF. CDR3 sequence (DNA): TGCACCAGCAGCCAAGATTTGGTCTACTCCTACGAGCAGTACTTC.

This clone was detected once. The rearrangement uses TRBV7-2 and TRBJ2-2; D is unclear. Looked up from germline, CDR1 is SGHTA and CDR2 is FQGNSA. V dropped 5 bases and J dropped 6 bases, with 7 bases sitting between them. The CDR3 has 12 residues. The CDR3 protein is CASSPLAGELFF. For the CDR3, the DNA is TGTGCCAGCAGCCCACTCGCCGGGGAGCTGTTTTTT. Filled out from reference TRBV7-2 and TRBJ2-2, the complete variable domain reads GAGVSQSPSNKVTEKGKDVELRCDPISGHTALYWYRQSLGQGLEFLIYFQGNSAPDKSGLPSDRFSAERTGGSVSTLTIQRTQQEDSAVYLCASSPLAGELFFGEGSRLTVL.

This sequence joins TRBV4-1 and TRBJ1-2; 9 bases are a match to TRBD1. The V gene end was trimmed by 3 bases and the J gene end by 7 bases; junction bases not matched to a gene: 6. CDR1 and CDR2 from the germline V gene are MGHRA and YSYEKL. CDR3 length equals 14 residues. The CDR3 nucleotides are TGCGCCAGCAGCCAGCCCCGGGACAGGGTTGGCTACACCTTC. It yields the protein CASSQPRDRVGYTF.

The rearrangement uses TRBV15 and TRBJ2-1; D may be TRBD1 (5 bases). This CDR3 is built from 14 residues. V was pared by 4 bases and J by 3 bases, with 10 bases between. The V gene's germline CDR1 is LNHNV and CDR2 YYDKDF (reference sequence). As DNA, the CDR3 is TGTGCCACCAGCAAAGAAGACAGCTACAATGAGCAGTTCTTC. It encodes CATSKEDSYNEQFF.

At least ten counts were recorded for this clone. The chain joins TRBV7-2 to TRBJ2-7, with 7 bases matching TRBD2. After removal of 8 bases from V and 4 bases from J, the junction contained 11 bases not matched to a gene. CDR1 and CDR2 (germline): SGHTA, FQGNSA. The CDR3 spans 14 residues. The CDR3 loop reads CASAPGLGSYEQYF. The DNA of the CDR3 is TGTGCCAGCGCACCCGGACTAGGCTCTTACGAGCAGTACTTC. The complete variable domain, with remaining parts taken from reference TRBV7-2 and TRBJ2-7, reads GAGVSQSPSNKVTEKGKDVELRCDPISGHTALYWYRQSLGQGLEFLIYFQGNSAPDKSGLPSDRFSAERTGGSVSTLTIQRTQQEDSAVYLCASAPGLGSYEQYFGPGTRLTVT.

This sequence joins TRBV4-3 and TRBJ2-3; D gene ambiguous. The CDR3 has 12 residues. Germline V lookup: CDR1 LGHNA, CDR2 YSLEER. Trimming left V 1 base short and J 5 bases short, with 4 bases between. DNA of the CDR3: TGCGCCAGCAGCCAAGCCGGAGATACGCAGTATTTT. Its translation is CASSQAGDTQYF.